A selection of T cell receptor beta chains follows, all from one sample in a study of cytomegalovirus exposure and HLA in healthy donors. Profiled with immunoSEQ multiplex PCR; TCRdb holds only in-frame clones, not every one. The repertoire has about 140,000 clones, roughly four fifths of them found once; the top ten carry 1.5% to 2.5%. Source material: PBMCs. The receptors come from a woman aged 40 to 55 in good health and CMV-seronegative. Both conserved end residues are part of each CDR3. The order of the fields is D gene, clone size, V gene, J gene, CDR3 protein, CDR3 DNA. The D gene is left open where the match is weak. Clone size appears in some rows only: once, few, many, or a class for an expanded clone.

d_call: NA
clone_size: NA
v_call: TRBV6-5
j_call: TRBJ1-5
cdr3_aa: CASSYSLGAGQPQHF
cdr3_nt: TGTGCCAGCAGTTACTCGCTGGGAGCAGGTCAGCCCCAGCATTTT

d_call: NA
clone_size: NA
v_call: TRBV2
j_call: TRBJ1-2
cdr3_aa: CASSEYGQGYGYTF
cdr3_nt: TGTGCCAGCAGTGAATACGGTCAGGGCTATGGCTACACCTTC

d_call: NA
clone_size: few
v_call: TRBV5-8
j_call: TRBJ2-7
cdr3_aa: CASSLEGGQISYEQYF
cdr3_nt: TGTGCCAGCAGCTTGGAGGGGGGACAGATCTCCTACGAGCAGTACTTC

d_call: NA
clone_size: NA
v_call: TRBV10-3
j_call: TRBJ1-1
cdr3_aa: CAIATGLNTEAFF
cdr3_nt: TGTGCCATCGCGACAGGCTTGAACACTGAAGCTTTCTTT

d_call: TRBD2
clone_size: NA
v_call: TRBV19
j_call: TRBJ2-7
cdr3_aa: CASSTLAGTEQYF
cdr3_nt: TGTGCCAGTAGTACGCTAGCGGGCACCGAGCAGTACTTC

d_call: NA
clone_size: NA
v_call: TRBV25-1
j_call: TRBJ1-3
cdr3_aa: CASSPAGQPWSAIYF
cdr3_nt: TGTGCCAGCAGTCCCGCCGGACAGCCGTGGAGCGCCATATATTTT

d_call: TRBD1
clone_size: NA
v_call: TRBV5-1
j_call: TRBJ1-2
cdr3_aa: CASSIGDRAFGYTF
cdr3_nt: TGCGCCAGCAGCATAGGGGACAGGGCTTTTGGCTACACCTTC

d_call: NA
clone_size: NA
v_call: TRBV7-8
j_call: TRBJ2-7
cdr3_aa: CASSKKGEGVGPYEQYF
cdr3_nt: TGTGCCAGCAGCAAAAAGGGGGAGGGAGTAGGACCCTACGAGCAGTACTTC

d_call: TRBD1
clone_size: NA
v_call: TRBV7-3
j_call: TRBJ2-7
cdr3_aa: CASSLGTGGFYEQYF
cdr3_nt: TGTGCCAGCAGCTTAGGGACAGGGGGCTTCTACGAGCAGTACTTC

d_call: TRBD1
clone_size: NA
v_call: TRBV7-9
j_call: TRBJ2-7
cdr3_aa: CASSFGPGTGFVEQYF
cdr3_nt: TGTGCCAGCAGCTTCGGACCCGGGACAGGGTTTGTTGAGCAGTACTTC

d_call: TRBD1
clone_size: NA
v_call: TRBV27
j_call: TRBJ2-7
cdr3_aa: CAGSFRDRGLEQYF
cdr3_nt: TGTGCCGGCAGTTTCCGAGACAGGGGCTTAGAGCAGTACTTC

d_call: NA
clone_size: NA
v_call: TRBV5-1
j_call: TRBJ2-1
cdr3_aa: CASSFLQGAGGSYNEQFF
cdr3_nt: TGCGCCAGCAGCTTCTTGCAGGGGGCGGGAGGGTCCTACAATGAGCAGTTCTTC

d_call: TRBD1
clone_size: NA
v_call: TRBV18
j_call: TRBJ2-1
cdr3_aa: CASSPRDRGYEQFF
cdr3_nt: TGTGCCAGCTCACCAAGGGACAGGGGTTATGAGCAGTTCTTC

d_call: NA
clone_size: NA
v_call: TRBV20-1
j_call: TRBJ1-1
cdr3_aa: CSAIGVGAFF
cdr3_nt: TGCAGTGCTATCGGGGTGGGAGCTTTCTTT

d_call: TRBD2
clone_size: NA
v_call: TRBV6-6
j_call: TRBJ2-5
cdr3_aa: CASSYPDSSGRETQYF
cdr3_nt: TGTGCCAGCAGTTACCCGGATTCTAGCGGGAGGGAGACCCAGTACTTC

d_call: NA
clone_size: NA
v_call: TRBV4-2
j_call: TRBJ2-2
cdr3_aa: CASSHSDRTSTGELFF
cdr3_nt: TGTGCCAGCAGCCATTCTGACAGGACTTCAACCGGGGAGCTGTTTTTT

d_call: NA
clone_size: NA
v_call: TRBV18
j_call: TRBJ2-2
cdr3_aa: CASSPRTETGELFF
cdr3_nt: TGTGCCAGCTCACCCCGTACAGAAACCGGGGAGCTGTTTTTT

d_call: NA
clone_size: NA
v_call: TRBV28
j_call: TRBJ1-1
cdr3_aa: CASSQRRNTEAFF
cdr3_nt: TGTGCCAGCAGCCAACGCAGGAACACTGAAGCTTTCTTT

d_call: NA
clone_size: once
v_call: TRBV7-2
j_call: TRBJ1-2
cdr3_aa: CASESWGGYGYTF
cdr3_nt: TGTGCCAGCGAAAGCTGGGGAGGGTATGGCTACACCTTC

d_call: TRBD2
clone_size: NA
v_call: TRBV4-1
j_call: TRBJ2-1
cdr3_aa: CASSQDDALAGIYNEQFF
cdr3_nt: TGCGCCAGCAGCCAAGATGACGCCCTAGCGGGAATCTACAATGAGCAGTTCTTC

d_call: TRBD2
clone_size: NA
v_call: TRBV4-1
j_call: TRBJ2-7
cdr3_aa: CASSQPTSGRTYEQYF
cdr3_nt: TGCGCCAGCAGCCAGCCGACTAGCGGGAGAACCTACGAGCAGTACTTC

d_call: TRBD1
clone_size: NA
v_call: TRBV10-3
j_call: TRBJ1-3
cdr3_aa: CAISESIRGRGNTIYF
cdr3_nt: TGTGCCATCAGTGAGTCTATAAGGGGGCGAGGAAACACCATATATTTT

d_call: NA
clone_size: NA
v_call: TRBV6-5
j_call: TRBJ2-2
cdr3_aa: CASSFGQARNTGELFF
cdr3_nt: TGTGCCAGCAGTTTTGGGCAGGCGCGAAACACCGGGGAGCTGTTTTTT

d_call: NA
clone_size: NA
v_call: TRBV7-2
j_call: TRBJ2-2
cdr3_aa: CASSTQGAGELFF
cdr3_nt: TGTGCCAGCAGCACACAGGGTGCCGGGGAGCTGTTTTTT

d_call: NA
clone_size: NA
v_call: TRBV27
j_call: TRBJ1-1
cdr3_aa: CASSSSVGELNTEAFF
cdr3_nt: TGTGCCAGCAGTTCCTCCGTCGGGGAATTAAACACTGAAGCTTTCTTT

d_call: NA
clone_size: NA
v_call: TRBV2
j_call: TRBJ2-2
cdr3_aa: CASSEQGIGELFF
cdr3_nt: TGTGCCAGCAGTGAACAGGGTATCGGGGAGCTGTTTTTT

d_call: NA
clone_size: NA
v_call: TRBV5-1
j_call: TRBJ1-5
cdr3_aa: CASSPGPGGNQPQHF
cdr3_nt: TGCGCCAGCAGCCCGGGGCCGGGAGGCAATCAGCCCCAGCATTTT

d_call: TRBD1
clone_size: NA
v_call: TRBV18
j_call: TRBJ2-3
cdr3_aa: CASSPGTDRNTQYF
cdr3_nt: TGTGCCAGCTCACCCGGGACAGACAGGAATACGCAGTATTTT

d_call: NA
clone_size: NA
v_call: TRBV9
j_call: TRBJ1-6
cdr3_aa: CASSVEPGSSPLHF
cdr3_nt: TGTGCCAGCAGCGTAGAACCAGGCTCCTCACCCCTCCACTTT

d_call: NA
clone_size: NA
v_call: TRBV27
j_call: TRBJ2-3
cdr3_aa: CASLSGSTDTQYF
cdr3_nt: TGTGCCAGCCTCAGCGGGAGCACAGATACGCAGTATTTT